This TCR beta chain stems from a study of CD8+ T cells in alopecia areata. As concerns this clone: What it recognizes is unknown.

The treatment was: oral pan-JAK inhibitor, 5-10 mg twice daily. Lesional scalp punch biopsies and peripheral blood came from alopecia areata patients. Reverse transcribed after extraction, RNA yielded cDNA as the sequencing template. Assay used: immunoSEQ multiplex PCR; TCRdb lists only in-frame clones, some missing. Among roughly 210,000 clones listed, around two fifths were seen once. CDR1 is SEHNR and CDR2 is FQNEAQ in the germline V gene (reference sequence). The CDR3 length is 15 residues. Between the trimmed V and J ends, which lost 2 bases and 3 bases, there was a span of 14 bases. Overall study results and limits: Higher clonality than in normal scalp was seen in lesional scalp, especially alopecia totalis/universalis. Resident alphabeta T-cell populations of normal skin are likewise subject to sequencing in scalp samples.

The clonotype comes from a human donor with alopecia areata. Here the sequenced sample was CD4+ T cells sorted from blood, taken around week 36, from a patient treated with tofacitinib. The genes are TRBV7-9 and TRBJ2-7, with D possibly matching TRBD1 (5 bases). The CDR3 sequence: CASSLSQGLGYEQYF. CDR3 in DNA: TGTGCCAGCAGCTTATCTCAGGGTCTTGGCTACGAGCAGTACTTC.